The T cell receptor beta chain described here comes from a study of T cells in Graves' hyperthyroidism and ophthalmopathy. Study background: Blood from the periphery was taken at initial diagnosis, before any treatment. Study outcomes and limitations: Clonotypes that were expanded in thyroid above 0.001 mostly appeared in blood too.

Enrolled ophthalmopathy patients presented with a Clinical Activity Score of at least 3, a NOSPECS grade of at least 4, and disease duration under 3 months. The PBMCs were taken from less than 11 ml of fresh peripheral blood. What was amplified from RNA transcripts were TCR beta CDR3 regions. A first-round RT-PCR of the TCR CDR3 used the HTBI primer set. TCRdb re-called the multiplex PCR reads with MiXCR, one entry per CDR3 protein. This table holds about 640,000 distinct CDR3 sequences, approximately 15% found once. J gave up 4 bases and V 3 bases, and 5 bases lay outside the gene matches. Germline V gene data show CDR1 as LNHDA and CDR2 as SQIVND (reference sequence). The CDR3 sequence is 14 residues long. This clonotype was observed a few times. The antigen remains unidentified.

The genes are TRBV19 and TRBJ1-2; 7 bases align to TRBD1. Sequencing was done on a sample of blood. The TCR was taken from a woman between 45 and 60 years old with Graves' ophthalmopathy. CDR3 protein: CASSILTGPYGYTF. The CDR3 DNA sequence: TGTGCCAGTAGTATCCTGACAGGGCCCTATGGCTACACCTTC.